The clone carrying this T cell receptor beta chain was seen a handful of times. Its target is unknown. This sample was taken from a study of post-analysis software for immune sequencing data. Each TCR beta cDNA library carried unique molecular identifiers. One entry per CDR3 protein results from TCRdb running MiXCR on the PCR reads. The data show under 900,000 distinct CDR3 sequences, 53% seen once. Points from the study as a whole: Compared with controls, patients had more of five TRBV segments, including TRBV5-6, TRBV5-1 and TRBV20-1. Samples sharing a preparation batch grouped tightly together when assessed by F measure. Normalized Chao1 diversity in multiple sclerosis patients fell significantly below that of controls.

Trimming cost V 1 base and J 4 bases, with 7 bases left between them. From germline, CDR1 is SEHNR and CDR2 FQNEAQ (reference sequence). This CDR3 has 13 amino acids. The V and J genes are TRBV7-9 and TRBJ1-2, with D hard to call. The origin of this receptor is a girl between 10 and 17 years old with multiple sclerosis. Sequenced sample: blood. DNA for the CDR3: TGTGCCAGCAGCTTAGACAGCCGCTATGGCTACACCTTC. The encoded protein is CASSLDSRYGYTF.